Below are 28 T cell receptor beta chains sequenced from a single sample in a study of shared clonotypes between healthy human individuals. Profiling relied on immunoSEQ multiplex PCR, and the TCRdb table lists in-frame clones only, not all of them. The sample yields 2,500,000 or so clones, approximately 92% seen once. The sample taken for sequencing was naive CD4+ T cells sorted from blood. Subset meaning: CD45RA+ positively selected. The origin of the receptors is a man younger than 30 in good health.

This clone showed up just once. This chain connects TRBV5-4 to TRBJ1-2, with 7 bases identical to TRBD1. Per the germline V gene, CDR1 is SGHNT and CDR2 is YYREEE (reference sequence). The CDR3 covers 14 residues. After removal of 4 bases from V and 4 bases from J, the junction contained 7 bases not matched to a gene. The CDR3 loop is CASSDRAPSYGYTF. The CDR3 DNA is TGTGCCAGCAGCGACAGGGCCCCCTCCTATGGCTACACCTTC.

In DNA form, the CDR3 reads TGCGCCAGCAGCTCGGGGACAGTCAAAGAGACCCAGTACTTC. Translation: CASSSGTVKETQYF. V and J are TRBV5-1 and TRBJ2-5; 7 positions match TRBD1. The CDR3 runs 14 residues. Germline V lookup: CDR1 SGHRS, CDR2 YFSETQ. Trimming at V came to 3 bases and at J to 3 bases, leaving 5 bases not matched to a gene.

The V gene is TRBV30, the J gene TRBJ2-5; D uncertain. The V and J ends lost 4 bases and 5 bases respectively, with 11 bases between them. This CDR3 comprises 12 residues. The V gene's germline CDR1 is GTSNPN and CDR2 SVGIG (reference sequence). DNA of the CDR3: TGTGCCTGGACCAGATCTGCGGAGACCCAGTACTTC. It translates to CAWTRSAETQYF.

The rearrangement links TRBV5-1 to TRBJ2-2, with D tentatively TRBD2 (5 bases). CDR1 and CDR2 from the germline V gene are SGHRS and YFSETQ. Trimming stripped 4 bases from V and 0 bases from J, with 13 bases between. This CDR3 contains 16 residues. As DNA, the CDR3 is TGCGCCAGCAGCCCGGAGGCCCAATCGAACACCGGGGAGCTGTTTTTT. Its protein product is CASSPEAQSNTGELFF.

This clone turned up a few times. The sample contains more than one DNA sequence encoding this CDR3. V usage is TRBV9 and J usage is TRBJ2-5; 14 bases align to TRBD2. This CDR3 comprises 16 residues. V was clipped by 3 bases and J by 1 base; unmatched bases: 2. Germline V gene lookup returns CDR1 SGDLS and CDR2 YYNGEE. The CDR3 DNA sequence: TGTGCCAGCAGCGGAGGACTAGCGGGGGGCCAAGAGACCCAGTACTTC. Translating it yields CASSGGLAGGQETQYF.

The chain links TRBV7-6 to TRBJ2-5, with D uncertain. This CDR3 comprises 10 residues. V gave up 6 bases and J gave up 5 bases, with 4 bases separating them. In germline, CDR1 is SGHVS, CDR2 FNYEAQ. CDR3 sequence: CASRNETQYF. The CDR3 DNA follows: TGTGCCAGCAGGAACGAGACCCAGTACTTC.

The CDR3 DNA sequence: TGTGCCAGCAGTGAAGCTACCTATGGCTACACCTTC. Translation gives CASSEATYGYTF. The chain has TRBV6-1 and TRBJ1-2; no firm D call. There are 12 residues in the CDR3. CDR1 and CDR2 from the germline V gene are MNHNS and SASEGT. Between the trimmed V and J ends, which lost 0 bases and 4 bases, there was a span of 3 bases.

This chain connects TRBV6-5 to TRBJ2-3; 7 positions match TRBD2. After removal of 6 bases from V and 6 bases from J, the junction contained 9 bases not matched to a gene. Germline CDR1 MNHEY, CDR2 SVGAGI. CDR3 size: 14 residues. CDR3 amino acids: CASRGLGRVDTQYF. Written as DNA, the CDR3 is TGTGCCAGCAGGGGGTTGGGGAGGGTGGATACGCAGTATTTT.

The gene calls are TRBV19 and TRBJ2-7; possible D gene TRBD1, 5 bases. V was shortened by 1 base and J by 5 bases, with 15 bases between the two germline ends. The CDR3 contains 15 residues. Germline lookup yields CDR1 LNHDA and CDR2 SQIVND (reference sequence). The CDR3 nucleotides read TGTGCCAGTAGTATAGTTGCCAGGGCTACCCACGAGCAGTACTTC. It specifies CASSIVARATHEQYF.

The rearrangement joins TRBV29-1 to TRBJ1-1; D is possibly TRBD1 (5 bases). The germline V and J ends were trimmed by 3 bases and 5 bases, with 13 bases remaining between them. Germline V lookup: CDR1 SQVTM, CDR2 ANQGSEA. CDR3 size: 13 residues. The CDR3: CSVDAGLFTEAFF. CDR3 DNA: TGCAGCGTTGACGCAGGGCTATTTACTGAAGCTTTCTTT. The full variable domain, with the rest looked up from reference TRBV29-1 and TRBJ1-1, is SAVISQKPSRDICQRGTSLTIQCQVDSQVTMMFWYRQQPGQSLTLIATANQGSEATYESGFVIDKFPISRPNLTFSTLTVSNMSPEDSSIYLCSVDAGLFTEAFFGQGTRLTVV.

The chain is built from TRBV7-2 and TRBJ2-5; 11 bases map to TRBD2. CDR1 is SGHTA, CDR2 FQGNSA, per germline. The CDR3 extends over 13 amino acids. V gave up 5 bases and J gave up 11 bases; unmatched junction bases: 7. The CDR3 sequence is CASSRGTSGKQYF. The CDR3 coding sequence is TGTGCCAGCAGCCGAGGGACTAGCGGAAAGCAGTACTTC.

The chain carries TRBV10-2 and TRBJ2-7; D uncertain. V lost 2 bases and J 4 bases, leaving 9 bases between the germline ends. Germline V gives CDR1 WSHSY, CDR2 SAAADI. CDR3 size: 13 residues. The CDR3 reads CASSEGRVYEQYF. CDR3 in DNA: TGCGCCAGCAGTGAGGGTAGGGTTTACGAGCAGTACTTC.

The chain carries TRBV4-3 and TRBJ1-3; D not resolved. CDR1 and CDR2 (germline): LGHNA, YSLEER. This CDR3 comprises 16 residues. Trimming removed 1 base at V and 5 bases at J, with 15 bases between. The CDR3 region is CASSQAAMNFRNTIYF. In DNA, the CDR3 is TGCGCCAGCAGCCAAGCTGCTATGAATTTTAGAAACACCATATATTTT.

The chain is built from TRBV27 and TRBJ2-5; TRBD1 aligns across 7 bases. Germline-derived CDR1 and CDR2 are MNHEY and SMNVEV (reference sequence). This CDR3 is 16 amino acids long. V was pared by 1 base and J by 0 bases, with 5 bases of the junction left unmatched. CDR3 region: CASSLWGRGNQETQYF. The CDR3 nucleotides read TGTGCCAGCAGTTTATGGGGCAGGGGGAACCAAGAGACCCAGTACTTC.

The chain has TRBV5-4 and TRBJ2-2, with 10 bases that match TRBD2. Trimming at V came to 7 bases and at J to 6 bases, leaving 9 bases not matched to a gene. Germline V gene lookup returns CDR1 SGHNT and CDR2 YYREEE (reference sequence). CDR3 length equals 15 residues. The CDR3 bases are TGTGCCAGCCACTTTGGGACTAGCGTATCCGGGGAGCTGTTTTTT. Protein product: CASHFGTSVSGELFF.

This clone appeared a few times. The chain joins TRBV28 to TRBJ1-1; weak D call: TRBD1 (5 bases). This CDR3 is 15 amino acids long. V dropped 7 bases and J dropped 1 base, with 16 bases sitting between them. Germline CDR1 and CDR2: MDHEN and SYDVKM. CDR3 bases: TGTGCCAGCACTAATTCTGGGCAGGGGAACACTGAAGCTTTCTTT. Translation: CASTNSGQGNTEAFF.

This clone occurred a few times. This CDR3 reads CAWSLDSEAFF. The CDR3 nucleotides read TGTGCCTGGAGCCTGGACAGTGAAGCTTTCTTT. This chain uses TRBV30 with TRBJ1-1, with D perhaps TRBD1 (6 bases). CDR1 and CDR2 from the germline V gene are GTSNPN and SVGIG (reference sequence). The CDR3 is 11 residues long. The ends were cut back, 3 bases at V and 7 bases at J, with 9 bases in the middle.

This clone came up once. This chain connects TRBV11-2 to TRBJ2-1; 9 nucleotides align to TRBD2. This CDR3 region has 16 residues. CDR1 SGHAT and CDR2 FQNNGV come from the germline V gene. V lost 5 bases to trimming and J lost 6 bases; unmatched junction nucleotides: 11. CDR3 sequence: CASSPNGRGGPNEQFF. As DNA, the CDR3 is TGTGCCAGCAGCCCGAACGGGCGGGGGGGCCCCAATGAGCAGTTCTTC. Full variable domain (outside the CDR3, taken from reference TRBV11-2 and TRBJ2-1): EAGVAQSPRYKIIEKRQSVAFWCNPISGHATLYWYQQILGQGPKLLIQFQNNGVVDDSQLPKDRFSAERLKGVDSTLKIQPAKLEDSAVYLCASSPNGRGGPNEQFFGPGTRLTVL.

The chain recombines TRBV7-9 with TRBJ2-3; D gene ambiguous. Germline-derived CDR1 and CDR2 are SEHNR and FQNEAQ (reference sequence). Trimming took 5 bases from V and 1 from J, leaving 10 bases between them. This CDR3 has 14 residues. CDR3 sequence reads: CASSPRSRTDTQYF. CDR3 DNA sequence: TGTGCCAGCAGCCCCCGGAGTCGCACAGATACGCAGTATTTT.

The V call is TRBV30, the J call TRBJ2-1; D might be TRBD2 (5 bases). Trimming pared 4 bases from V and 6 bases from J, leaving 10 bases between. The CDR3 sequence is 12 residues long. Germline-derived CDR1 and CDR2 are GTSNPN and SVGIG (reference sequence). The DNA of the CDR3 is TGTGCCTGGACTGGACTCACCAATGAGCAGTTCTTC. Its protein product is CAWTGLTNEQFF.

The rearrangement uses TRBV6-6 and TRBJ1-2; 8 bases line up with TRBD1. The CDR3 length is 13 residues. Germline CDR1 and CDR2: MNHNY and SVGAGI (reference sequence). The ends lost 9 bases at V and 3 bases at J; junction bases unmatched: 6. CDR3 region: CASTDRDHYGYTF. CDR3 sequence (DNA): TGTGCCAGTACGGACAGGGACCACTATGGCTACACCTTC.

This chain connects TRBV4-2 to TRBJ1-1; TRBD1 matches 8 bases. Germline V gives CDR1 LGHNA, CDR2 YNFKEQ. The CDR3 spans 17 residues. The trim removed 3 bases at V and 5 bases at J, leaving 14 bases unmatched. CDR3 bases: TGTGCCAGCAGCCAGGAGGATCTACAGGGGGGAGGAACTGAAGCTTTCTTT. As protein: CASSQEDLQGGGTEAFF.

The chain carries TRBV25-1 and TRBJ1-6; possible D gene TRBD1, 6 bases. The CDR3 contains 15 residues. Trimming stripped 1 base from V and 10 bases from J, with 14 bases between. CDR1 is MGHDK, CDR2 SYGVNS, per germline. The CDR3 sequence: CASSESKGEKSPLHF. The CDR3 coding sequence is TGTGCCAGCAGTGAATCCAAGGGGGAAAAATCACCCCTCCACTTT.

V gene TRBV18 combines with J gene TRBJ2-3, with D possibly matching TRBD2 (6 bases). The germline V gene encodes CDR1 KGHSH and CDR2 LQKENI. This CDR3 is built from 14 residues. V shed 6 bases and J shed 2 bases, with 12 bases lying between them. CDR3 nucleotides: TGTGCCAGCTCTTCTAGCGCCGCCACAGATACGCAGTATTTT. This sequence encodes CASSSSAATDTQYF.

This chain joins TRBV4-3 and TRBJ1-1; 7 nucleotides align to TRBD1. Germline CDR1 reads LGHNA; CDR2 reads YSLEER. This CDR3 contains 13 residues. With 4 bases clipped from V and 5 bases from J, the junction kept 4 bases outside the gene matches. DNA for the CDR3: TGCGCCAGCAGCCGAAACAGGGGAACTGAAGCTTTCTTT. Encoded protein: CASSRNRGTEAFF.

The chain links TRBV28 to TRBJ2-2; no clear D gene. This CDR3 has 11 residues. V shed 3 bases and J shed 7 bases, with 3 bases lying between them. The germline V gene encodes CDR1 MDHEN and CDR2 SYDVKM. This chain's CDR3 is CASSFNGELFF. Written as DNA, the CDR3 is TGTGCCAGCAGTTTCAACGGGGAGCTGTTTTTT.

The gene calls are TRBV19 and TRBJ1-2; TRBD1 matches 7 bases. Germline V lookup: CDR1 LNHDA, CDR2 SQIVND (reference sequence). V dropped 0 bases and J dropped 7; count of bases not matched to a gene: 11. The CDR3 contains 16 residues. CDR3 amino acids: CASSIDRDSRVSGYTF. CDR3 nucleotides: TGTGCCAGTAGTATAGACCGGGACAGCCGGGTGTCTGGCTACACCTTC.

The chain employs TRBV12-5 and TRBJ2-7; D tentatively fits TRBD1 or TRBD2 (5 bases each). The germline V gene has CDR1 LGHNT and CDR2 FRNRAP. V was trimmed by 5 bases and J by 4 bases, leaving 15 bases between them. This CDR3 is 14 amino acids long. The chain's CDR3 is CASGAEGGAYEQYF. The CDR3 nucleotides read TGTGCTAGTGGTGCCGAGGGTGGGGCGTACGAGCAGTACTTC. Drawing the rest from reference TRBV12-5 and TRBJ2-7, the complete variable domain is DARVTQTPRHKVTEMGQEVTMRCQPILGHNTVFWYRQTMMQGLELLAYFRNRAPLDDSGMPKDRFSAEMPDATLATLKIQPSEPRDSAVYFCASGAEGGAYEQYFGPGTRLTVT.